These 9 T cell receptor beta chains were all obtained from the same sample, sequenced in a study of Ad26.COV2.S vaccination and SARS-CoV-2 variants. Treatment specified: over 15 received Ad26.COV2.S at low or high dose, single or two shots; 5 received placebo; per-sample allocation not given. Day 63 after the first vaccine or placebo injection was the time point for sampling. TCRdb's copy holds only in-frame clones and misses some; the assay was immunoSEQ multiplex PCR. The sample contains around 420,000 clones, more than 75% of which appear only once. The source material was peripheral blood, sampled in a trial of Ad26.COV2.S vaccine versus placebo. These receptors were taken from a person between 18 and 60 years old who received the Ad26.COV2.S COVID-19 vaccine or a placebo.

The CDR3 nucleotides are TGTGCCAGCAGAGTGACAGGGGGCCCTGGCTACACCTTC. Translated, it gives CASRVTGGPGYTF. This chain joins TRBV28 and TRBJ1-2; 10 bases line up with TRBD1. Germline-derived CDR1 and CDR2 are MDHEN and SYDVKM. Germline trimming cut 6 bases from V and 7 bases from J; bases unmatched to any gene: 5. This CDR3 is 13 amino acids long.

This chain links TRBV9 with TRBJ2-3; D is unclear. This CDR3 spans 16 amino acids. Per germline, CDR1 SGDLS and CDR2 YYNGEE. Trimming took off 3 bases at V and 4 bases at J, with 18 bases between the two ends. The CDR3 sequence is CASSEKGPPRSDTQYF. DNA of the CDR3: TGTGCCAGCAGCGAAAAAGGGCCCCCACGGTCAGATACGCAGTATTTT.

V gene TRBV30 combines with J gene TRBJ2-6; D unresolved. Per the germline V gene, CDR1 is GTSNPN and CDR2 is SVGIG (reference sequence). V lost 3 bases, J lost 0 bases, and 15 bases lay in between. The CDR3 is 17 amino acids. The CDR3: CAWRRALSLSGANVLTF. CDR3 bases: TGTGCCTGGAGAAGGGCTCTCTCTCTCTCTGGGGCCAACGTCCTGACTTTC.

The chain joins TRBV21-1 to TRBJ2-1; the table gives TRBD2 as D, unverified against the DNA. TRBV21-1 is a pseudogene segment. CDR3 length equals 24 residues. The CDR3 here is CASSKVNKKGLAGGKSVVYNEQFF. The CDR3 DNA is TGTGCCAGCAGCAAAGTGAATAAAAAGGGACTAGCGGGGGGAAAATCCGTTGTGTACAATGAGCAGTTCTTC.

The J gene is TRBJ2-5, the V gene TRBV13, with D possibly matching TRBD1 (6 bases). This CDR3 spans 14 amino acids. Trimming shortened V by 5 bases and J by 2 bases, and 12 bases separated the two germline ends. Germline CDR1 and CDR2: PRHDT and FYEKMQ (reference sequence). CDR3: CASSRGQLQETQYF. CDR3 bases: TGTGCCAGCAGCCGCGGACAGCTACAAGAGACCCAGTACTTC. Using reference TRBV13 and TRBJ2-5 for the parts outside the CDR3, the full variable domain is AAGVIQSPRHLIKEKRETATLKCYPIPRHDTVYWYQQGPGQDPQFLISFYEKMQSDKGSIPDRFSAQQFSDYHSELNMSSLELGDSALYFCASSRGQLQETQYFGPGTRLLVL.

The genes are TRBV28 and TRBJ1-5, with 7 bases that match TRBD1. Germline CDR1 is MDHEN and CDR2 is SYDVKM. The CDR3 totals 14 residues. With 9 bases clipped from V and 4 bases from J, the junction kept 9 bases outside the gene matches. The CDR3 coding sequence is TGTGCCAGTGGGGGACAGAAGTCGAATCAGCCCCAGCATTTT. Encoded protein: CASGGQKSNQPQHF.

The V call is TRBV28, the J call TRBJ1-1, with no clear D. The germline V and J ends were trimmed by 7 bases and 9 bases, with 12 bases remaining between them. The V gene's germline CDR1 is MDHEN and CDR2 SYDVKM. The CDR3 totals 11 residues. The CDR3 coding sequence is TGTGCCAGCATCTTCACCGGAAAAGCTTTCTTT. The encoded protein is CASIFTGKAFF.

This clone has only one observation. The chain joins TRBV4-1 to TRBJ2-2; D might be TRBD1 (5 bases). The V end lost 0 bases, the J end lost 5 bases, and 16 bases lay between the germline ends. This CDR3 is 17 amino acids long. The germline V gene has CDR1 MGHRA and CDR2 YSYEKL. CDR3 region: CASSQDARVISTGELFF. Written as DNA, the CDR3 is TGCGCCAGCAGCCAAGATGCCAGGGTAATAAGTACCGGGGAGCTGTTTTTT.

J is TRBJ1-3 and V is TRBV7-6, with D uncertain. The CDR3 has 16 residues. The V gene's germline CDR1 is SGHVS and CDR2 FNYEAQ. V was shortened by 2 bases and J by 4 bases, with 15 bases between the two germline ends. The CDR3 reads CASSLYPGSEGNTIYF. CDR3 coding DNA: TGTGCCAGCAGCTTATATCCGGGTAGCGAGGGAAACACCATATATTTT.